The clone carrying this T cell receptor beta chain was picked up many times. Its antigen is undetermined. At one end, the junction sequence differs from germline, possibly due to a read error. Hyperthyroidism patients, all newly diagnosed, had under 2 months' duration and ages of 18 to 65. The study excluded patients with other autoimmune diseases, uncontrolled infections, pregnancy or lactation. Diagnosis used clinical symptoms, serum thyroxine, TRAb, thyroid ultrasound and orbital computed tomography. The V gene's germline CDR1 is SNHLY and CDR2 FYNNEI. The CDR3 totals 15 residues. The data are from a study of Graves' ophthalmopathy and Graves' hyperthyroidism. Study results and caveats: Cross-validated, the 13-signature model showed 87.88%/81.08% sensitivity/specificity, and 80%/75% in the test set.

The authors amplified TCR beta CDR3 regions from RNA transcripts. Following a first-round RT-PCR that used HTBI primers, a second-round multiplex PCR was carried out. TCRdb called the multiplex PCR reads again in MiXCR, with one record for every CDR3 protein. The repertoire holds a few hundred thousand distinct CDR3 sequences, with 39% as singletons. The chain has TRBV2 and TRBJ1-4, with TRBD1 identical over 9 bases. The specimen sequenced was peripheral blood or thyroid tissue (not recorded which). This sequence originates from an adult man with Graves' hyperthyroidism. For the CDR3, the DNA is TGTGCCAGCAGAGAAGACAGGGGGTCTAATGAAAAACTGTTTTTT. Its protein is CASREDRGSNEKLFF.